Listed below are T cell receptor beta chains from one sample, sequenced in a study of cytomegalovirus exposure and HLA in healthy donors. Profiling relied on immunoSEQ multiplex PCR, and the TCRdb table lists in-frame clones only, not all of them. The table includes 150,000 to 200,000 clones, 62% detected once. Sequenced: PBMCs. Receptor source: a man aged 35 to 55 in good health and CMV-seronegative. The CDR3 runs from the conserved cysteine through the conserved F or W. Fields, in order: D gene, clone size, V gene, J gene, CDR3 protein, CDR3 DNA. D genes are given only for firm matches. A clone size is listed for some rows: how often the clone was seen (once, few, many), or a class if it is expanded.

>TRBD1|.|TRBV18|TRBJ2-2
CASSPIFGTATTGELFF
TGTGCCAGCTCTCCTATCTTCGGGACAGCAACCACCGGGGAGCTGTTTTTT
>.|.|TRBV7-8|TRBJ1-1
CASSFLEGRGNTEAFF
TGTGCCAGCAGCTTCCTGGAGGGGCGAGGGAACACTGAAGCTTTCTTT
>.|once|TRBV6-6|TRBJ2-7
CASSLFTGLEQYF
TGTGCCAGCAGCCTTTTTACAGGGCTCGAGCAGTACTTC
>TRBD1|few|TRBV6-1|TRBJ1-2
CASSPNGQGIYGYTF
TGTGCCAGCAGTCCGAATGGACAGGGCATCTATGGCTACACCTTC
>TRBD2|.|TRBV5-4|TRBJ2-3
CASSPRTSGDTQYF
TGTGCCAGCAGCCCTAGGACTAGCGGGGATACGCAGTATTTT
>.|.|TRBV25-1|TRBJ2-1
CASRESLTGNEQFF
TGTGCCAGCAGAGAAAGTCTAACGGGGAATGAGCAGTTCTTC
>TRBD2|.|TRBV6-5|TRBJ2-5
CASSWRLAGGQETQYF
TGTGCCAGCAGTTGGAGACTAGCGGGGGGTCAAGAGACCCAGTACTTC
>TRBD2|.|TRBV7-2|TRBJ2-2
CASSLAFRGRGFTGELFF
TGTGCCAGCAGCTTAGCGTTTCGCGGGAGGGGCTTCACCGGGGAGCTGTTTTTT
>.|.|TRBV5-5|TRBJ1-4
CASSLVSGMGEKLFF
TGTGCCAGCAGCTTAGTTTCAGGGATGGGAGAAAAACTGTTTTTT
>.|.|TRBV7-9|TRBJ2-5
CASSLSVSGETQYF
TGTGCCAGCAGCCTCTCAGTCTCAGGCGAGACCCAGTACTTC